This record looks at one TCR beta chain sequence and its context. This sample is part of a study of blood T cell repertoires in COVID-19. Sequenced by immunoSEQ multiplex PCR; TCRdb stores in-frame clones only, minus some. The table has under 450,000 clones, roughly 77% seen once; the top ten hold approximately 1%. J was trimmed by 1 base and V by 6 bases; bases with no gene match: 8. The CDR3 extends over 15 amino acids. Germline V CDR1 and CDR2: SQVTM, ANQGSEA. The chain couples TRBV29-1 to TRBJ2-7, with 11 bases that match TRBD2. The TCR was taken from a human donor with acute or convalescent COVID-19. The donor label of this sample is uncertain. Sequences were obtained from peripheral blood. CDR3 bases: TGCAGCGTCCGCAGGGGACTAGCGGAATCCTACGAGCAGTACTTC. Residues: CSVRRGLAESYEQYF.